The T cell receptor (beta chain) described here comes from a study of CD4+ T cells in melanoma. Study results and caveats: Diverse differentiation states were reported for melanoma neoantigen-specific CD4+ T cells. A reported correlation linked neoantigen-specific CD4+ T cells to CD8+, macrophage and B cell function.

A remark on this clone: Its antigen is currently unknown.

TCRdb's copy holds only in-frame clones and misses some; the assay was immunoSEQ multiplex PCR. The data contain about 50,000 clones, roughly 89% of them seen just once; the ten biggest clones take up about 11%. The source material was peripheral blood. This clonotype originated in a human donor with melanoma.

DNA for the CDR3: TGCGCCAGCAGCGAGCAGGGACACGCAAATGAAAAACTGTTTTTT. This codes for CASSEQGHANEKLFF. The rearrangement links TRBV5-1 to TRBJ1-4, with D perhaps TRBD1 (6 bases). Germline-derived CDR1 and CDR2 are SGHRS and YFSETQ. The ends were cut back, 4 bases at V and 5 bases at J, with 15 bases in the middle. This CDR3 has 15 amino acids. The variable domain in full, completed from reference TRBV5-1 and TRBJ1-4, reads KAGVTQTPRYLIKTRGQQVTLSCSPISGHRSVSWYQQTPGQGLQFLFEYFSETQRNKGNFPGRFSGRQFSNSRSEMNVSTLELGDSALYLCASSEQGHANEKLFFGSGTQLSVL.